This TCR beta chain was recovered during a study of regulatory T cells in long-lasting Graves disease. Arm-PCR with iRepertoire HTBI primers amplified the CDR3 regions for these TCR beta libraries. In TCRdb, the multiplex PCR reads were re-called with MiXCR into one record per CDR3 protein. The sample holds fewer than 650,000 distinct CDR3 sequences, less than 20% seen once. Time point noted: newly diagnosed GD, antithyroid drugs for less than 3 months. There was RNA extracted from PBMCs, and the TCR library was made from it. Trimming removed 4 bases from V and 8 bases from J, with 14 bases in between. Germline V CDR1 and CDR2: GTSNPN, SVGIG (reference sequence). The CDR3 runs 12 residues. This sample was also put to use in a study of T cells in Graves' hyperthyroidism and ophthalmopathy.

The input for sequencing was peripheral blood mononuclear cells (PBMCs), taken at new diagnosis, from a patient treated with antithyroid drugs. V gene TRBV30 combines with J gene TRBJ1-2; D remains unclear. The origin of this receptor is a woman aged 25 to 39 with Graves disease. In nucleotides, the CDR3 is TGTGCCTGGATTTCGTGGGCTGGAGGCTACACCTTC. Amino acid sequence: CAWISWAGGYTF.